Below, 10 T cell receptor beta chains from the same sample are listed, as sequenced in a study of tumor-infiltrating lymphocytes in primary liver carcinoma. Researchers generated TCR beta cDNA from approximately 450 ng of total RNA, relying on a constant-region primer. The TCR beta library was amplified through three nested multiplex PCR rounds in a modified ARM-PCR procedure. The opening two PCR rounds, ten to eleven cycles each, paired TRBV1-TRBV30 forward primers with a C-beta reverse primer. TCRdb re-analysed the multiplex PCR reads in MiXCR, keeping a single row per CDR3 protein. Seen here are some 120,000 distinct CDR3 sequences, 64% observed once, and the top ten hold about 8%. Between 20 and 30 mg of unsorted bulk tissue served as the source from which RNA and DNA were co-extracted. The sequenced material came from liver tumor tissue from sampling region 3. Subset indicated: tumor region T3, left-lateral pole. Source of these receptors: a woman aged 55-69 years with primary liver carcinoma and hepatitis B virus infection.

Remarks on this clonotype: It is likely a read error, because the conserved phenylalanine at the end of the CDR3 is missing. The chain uses TRBV11-2 and TRBJ1-2; D not resolved. The germline CDR1 and CDR2 sequences are SGHAT and FQNNGV. The CDR3 contains 16 residues. The CDR3 region is CASSPASGKPNYGYTL. The DNA for the CDR3 is TGTGCTAGTAGCCCAGCCTCGGGGAAGCCTAACTATGGCTACACCTTG.

The chain couples TRBV11-1 to TRBJ2-6, with 8 bases matching TRBD1. The germline CDR1 and CDR2 sequences are SGHAT and FQDESV (reference sequence). The CDR3 runs to 17 residues. This CDR3 is CVSSARTGTPGANVLTF. CDR3 nucleotide sequence: TGTGTCAGTAGCGCCAGGACAGGGACTCCTGGGGCCAACGTCCTGACTTTC. The full variable domain, in which reference TRBV11-1 and TRBJ2-6 provide the parts outside the CDR3, is EAEVAQSPRYKITEKSQAVAFWCDPISGHATLYWYRQILGQGPELLVQFQDESVVDDSQLPKDRFSAERLKGVDSTLKIQPAELGDSAMYLCVSSARTGTPGANVLTFGAGSRLTVL.

The table lists this clonotype with many counts. The chain couples TRBV14 to TRBJ2-2; TRBD2 agrees at 10 bases. V was pared by 4 bases and J by 3 bases, with 8 bases of the junction left unmatched. The CDR3 is 17 residues long. CDR1 and CDR2 from the germline V gene are SGHDN and FVKESK. In nucleotides, the CDR3 is TGTGCCAGCAGCCCCCGGTGGACTAGCGGATACACCGGGGAGCTGTTTTTT. It translates to CASSPRWTSGYTGELFF.

The gene calls are TRBV11-2 and TRBJ2-1, with 10 bases aligning to TRBD2. This CDR3 contains 17 residues. V shed 5 bases, J shed 13 bases, and the junction held 20 bases outside the gene matches. CDR1 is SGHAT and CDR2 is FQNNGV in the germline V gene. The CDR3 sequence is CASSRRPAGGPGGDQFF. The CDR3 DNA reads as TGTGCCAGCAGCAGGAGACCAGCGGGAGGGCCGGGGGGTGACCAGTTCTTC.

This clonotype was counted at least ten times. The rearrangement uses TRBV14 and TRBJ2-5; TRBD1 matches at 9 bases. The germline gives CDR1 SGHDN, CDR2 FVKESK. The CDR3 loop spans 15 amino acids. V trimming: 0 bases; J trimming: 6 bases; junction bases outside the gene matches: 5. CDR3 region: CASSQDGTGTQTQYF. In DNA form, the CDR3 reads TGTGCCAGCAGCCAAGATGGGACAGGGACGCAGACCCAGTACTTC. Full variable domain (outside the CDR3, taken from reference TRBV14 and TRBJ2-5): EAGVTQFPSHSVIEKGQTVTLRCDPISGHDNLYWYRRVMGKEIKFLLHFVKESKQDESGMPNNRFLAERTGGTYSTLKVQPAELEDSGVYFCASSQDGTGTQTQYFGPGTRLLVL.

This clonotype has a count of ten or more. J is TRBJ2-3 and V is TRBV6-5; D gene uncertain. Germline assignment: CDR1 MNHEY and CDR2 SVGAGI. With 0 bases removed from V and 8 bases from J, the gap between germline ends came to 9 bases. The CDR3 loop spans 13 amino acids. The CDR3: CASSYSIVSTQYF. CDR3 bases: TGTGCCAGCAGTTACTCGATAGTTTCTACGCAGTATTTT.

This rearrangement joins TRBV6-5 to TRBJ2-2; 7 bases are shared with TRBD1. The CDR3 covers 16 residues. The germline V gene has CDR1 MNHEY and CDR2 SVGAGI. The CDR3 loop is CVCSRLPGQSTGELFF. In DNA form, the CDR3 reads TGTGTCTGCAGTCGCCTTCCGGGACAGAGCACCGGGGAGCTGTTTTTT.

There are many counts of this clonotype. The chain recombines TRBV4-1 with TRBJ2-1, with 11 bases aligning to TRBD2. The CDR3 is 17 residues long. Germline V gene data show CDR1 as MGHRA and CDR2 as YSYEKL. The J segment lost 0 bases and the V segment lost 3 bases, leaving 4 bases of the junction unmatched. CDR3 amino acids: CASSHRLAGSSYNEQFF. Here the CDR3 DNA reads TGCGCCAGCAGCCATAGACTAGCGGGGAGCTCCTACAATGAGCAGTTCTTC.

This clonotype was found a few times. The CDR3 here is CASRRQGGAETQYF. Written as DNA, the CDR3 is TGTGCCAGCAGACGACAGGGTGGGGCGGAGACCCAGTACTTC. The rearrangement uses TRBV28 and TRBJ2-5, with TRBD1 matching 7 bases. The CDR3 runs to 14 residues. Germline values: CDR1 MDHEN, CDR2 SYDVKM. V was clipped by 6 bases and J by 5 bases; unmatched bases: 9.

Points on this clonotype: A much larger clonotype is one base distant, so this may be a read error. The chain has TRBV10-3 and TRBJ1-2, with D possibly TRBD1 on 6 matching bases. Germline V gives CDR1 ENHRY, CDR2 SYGVKD. The CDR3 contains 13 residues. The CDR3 DNA follows: TGTGCCATCAGCGAGGGGGGTAACTATGACTACACCTTC. Amino acid sequence: CAISEGGNYDYTF.